What follows are 19 T cell receptor beta chains derived from one specimen sequenced in a study of blood T cell repertoires in COVID-19. Profiled with immunoSEQ multiplex PCR; TCRdb holds only in-frame clones, not every one. The data show around 230,000 clones, about nine tenths seen once. The sample consisted of peripheral blood. These receptors all come from a man aged 30 to 45 who had recovered from COVID-19.

The gene calls are TRBV18 and TRBJ1-2; D possibly corresponds to TRBD1 (6 bases). CDR1 KGHSH and CDR2 LQKENI come from the germline V gene. The CDR3 has 18 residues. V was cut by 0 bases and J by 3 bases, with 20 bases left in between. CDR3 sequence reads: CASSPPPPTRGLYYGYTF. The DNA of the CDR3 is TGTGCCAGCTCACCACCTCCCCCCACCAGGGGCCTTTACTATGGCTACACCTTC.

The rearrangement uses TRBV9 and TRBJ2-3, with 12 bases fitting TRBD2. With 4 bases clipped from V and 0 bases from J, the junction kept 6 bases outside the gene matches. Looked up from germline, CDR1 is SGDLS and CDR2 is YYNGEE. The CDR3 has 17 amino acids. The CDR3 DNA follows: TGTGCCAGCAGCCCCCCGACTAGCGGGGGAAGCACAGATACGCAGTATTTT. This encodes CASSPPTSGGSTDTQYF.

The V call is TRBV4-1, the J call TRBJ1-1; possible D gene TRBD1, 5 bases. This CDR3 is 14 amino acids long. Looked up from germline, CDR1 is MGHRA and CDR2 is YSYEKL. V was clipped by 4 bases and J by 4 bases, with 13 bases between them. The CDR3 region is CASSRLIGGTEAFF. The CDR3 region has the DNA TGCGCCAGCAGCCGATTGATCGGGGGCACTGAAGCTTTCTTT.

In this sample, this clone turned up once. This chain connects TRBV9 to TRBJ1-1; D remains unclear. CDR1 is SGDLS, CDR2 YYNGEE, per germline. CDR3 length: 15 residues. Trimming left V 3 bases short and J 1 base short, with 13 bases between. The CDR3 DNA is TGTGCCAGCAGCGCCTCCCCGGGTCCGAACACTGAAGCTTTCTTT. Translated, it gives CASSASPGPNTEAFF.

The V gene is TRBV3-1 (or the pseudogene TRBV3-2), the J gene TRBJ2-2; D not resolved. In germline, CDR1 is LGHDT, CDR2 YNNKEL (reference sequence). The CDR3 covers 12 residues. V gave up 7 bases and J gave up 6 bases, with 9 bases separating them. The CDR3 sequence is CASTPYPGELFF. CDR3 DNA sequence: TGTGCCAGCACCCCTTATCCCGGGGAGCTGTTTTTT.

This clone has just one count. The V call is TRBV2, the J call TRBJ2-1; 11 bases agree with TRBD2. The CDR3 totals 15 residues. Germline CDR1 SNHLY, CDR2 FYNNEI. Trimming removed 6 bases from V and 8 bases from J; junction bases left unmatched: 9. Here the CDR3 DNA reads TGTGCCAGCAGCCGCCTAGCGGGGGGAAACGATGAGCAGTTCTTC. This sequence encodes CASSRLAGGNDEQFF.

The V call is TRBV5-1, the J call TRBJ1-5; D not certain. There are 15 residues in the CDR3. Deletions cut 0 bases from V and 2 bases from J, with 9 bases between. CDR1 SGHRS and CDR2 YFSETQ come from the germline V gene. Written as DNA, the CDR3 is TGCGCCAGCAGCTTGGTCCCGTCGGGCAATCAGCCCCAGCATTTT. Encoded protein: CASSLVPSGNQPQHF.

The CDR3 reads CASSVVGRPNTGELFF. In nucleotides, the CDR3 is TGTGCCAGCAGCGTAGTTGGCAGGCCGAACACCGGGGAGCTGTTTTTT. This chain links TRBV9 with TRBJ2-2; D gene ambiguous. CDR3 length equals 16 residues. Germline CDR1 is SGDLS and CDR2 is YYNGEE. V was trimmed by 0 bases and J by 0 bases, leaving 9 bases between them. Full variable domain (rest looked up from reference TRBV9 and TRBJ2-2): DSGVTQTPKHLITATGQRVTLRCSPRSGDLSVYWYQQSLDQGLQFLIQYYNGEERAKGNILERFSAQQFPDLHSELNLSSLELGDSALYFCASSVVGRPNTGELFFGEGSRLTVL.

The chain couples TRBV6-5 to TRBJ1-1; D is undetermined. Germline CDR1 is MNHEY and CDR2 is SVGAGI. The V and J ends lost 11 bases and 0 bases respectively, with 16 bases between them. The CDR3 extends over 14 amino acids. CDR3 nucleotide sequence: TGTGCCGGCTACCCTGGCGGGTTGAACACTGAAGCTTTCTTT. Protein: CAGYPGGLNTEAFF.

This clone was observed once. The chain recombines TRBV10-1 with TRBJ1-2; 11 bases map to TRBD1. There are 15 residues in the CDR3. The trim removed 4 bases at V and 4 bases at J, leaving 5 bases unmatched. The V gene's germline CDR1 is WNHNN and CDR2 SYGVQD (reference sequence). CDR3 residues: CASSADRGPLYGYTF. CDR3 bases: TGCGCCAGCAGTGCGGACAGGGGGCCACTCTATGGCTACACCTTC.

This clone was detected once. This chain links TRBV9 with TRBJ2-1; 8 positions agree with TRBD1. This CDR3 has 15 residues. J lost 9 bases, V lost 0 bases, and 8 bases had no gene match. CDR1 is SGDLS, CDR2 YYNGEE, per germline. The CDR3 is CASSVGAGGGFEQFF. DNA for the CDR3: TGTGCCAGCAGCGTAGGGGCAGGGGGCGGGTTTGAGCAGTTCTTC.

A single count supports this clone. The chain links TRBV10-2 to TRBJ1-5; D not certain. From germline, CDR1 is WSHSY and CDR2 SAAADI. There are 14 residues in the CDR3. The germline V and J ends were trimmed by 0 bases and 2 bases, with 5 bases remaining between them. The CDR3 DNA is TGCGCCAGCAGTGAGTCCGGGGGCAATCAGCCCCAGCATTTT. It yields the protein CASSESGGNQPQHF.

V usage is TRBV4-2 and J usage is TRBJ2-1; D is possibly TRBD1 (5 bases). CDR1 is LGHNA and CDR2 is YNFKEQ in the germline V gene. V lost 0 bases, J lost 8 bases, and 5 bases lay in between. The CDR3 is made up of 12 amino acids. The CDR3 loop reads CASSQDRDEQFF. CDR3 DNA: TGTGCCAGCAGCCAAGACAGGGATGAGCAGTTCTTC.

This chain links TRBV6-6 with TRBJ2-3; possibly TRBD2 for D (6 bases). Germline lookup yields CDR1 MNHNY and CDR2 SVGAGI (reference sequence). V lost 6 bases and J 0 bases, leaving 16 bases between the germline ends. The CDR3 has 16 amino acids. This CDR3 reads CASSRVGEVSTDTQYF. CDR3 nucleotide sequence: TGTGCCAGCAGCCGGGTGGGGGAGGTCAGCACAGATACGCAGTATTTT.

The genes are TRBV28 and TRBJ2-4; D gene uncertain. V lost 6 bases and J lost 0, with 6 bases in between. The CDR3 runs 13 residues. Germline V lookup: CDR1 MDHEN, CDR2 SYDVKM. The CDR3 spells CASSPLAKNIQYF. Written as DNA, the CDR3 is TGTGCCAGCAGCCCCTTAGCCAAAAACATTCAGTACTTC.

Concerning this clone: Given a much more abundant clone one base away, this may be a read error. The rearrangement uses TRBV27 and TRBJ1-2; 9 bases agree with TRBD1. The CDR3 length is 14 residues. V was clipped by 5 bases and J by 2 bases; unmatched bases: 3. Germline CDR1 reads MNHEY; CDR2 reads SMNVEV (reference sequence). The CDR3 loop is CASSLDRGNYGYTF. CDR3 DNA: TGTGCCAGCAGTCTAGACAGGGGGAACTATGGCTACACCTTC.

V gene TRBV5-6 combines with J gene TRBJ2-7, with D possibly being TRBD1 (6 bases). The V gene lost 0 bases and the J gene lost 6 bases, with 10 bases spanning the gap. Germline V CDR1 and CDR2: SGHDT, YYEEEE. This CDR3 contains 13 residues. The DNA for the CDR3 is TGTGCCAGCAGCTTGGGGACAGTGACCGAGCAGTACTTC. Its translation: CASSLGTVTEQYF.

This chain joins TRBV19 and TRBJ1-6; D is unclear. Between the trimmed V and J ends, which lost 3 bases and 5 bases, there was a span of 14 bases. Germline values: CDR1 LNHDA, CDR2 SQIVND (reference sequence). The CDR3 sequence is 16 residues long. This CDR3 reads CASSILGQANNSPLHF. DNA of the CDR3: TGTGCCAGTAGTATTCTTGGGCAGGCAAATAATTCACCCCTCCACTTT.

The J gene is TRBJ2-7, the V gene TRBV18, with D hard to call. CDR3 length: 13 amino acids. V was cut by 0 bases and J by 12 bases, with 15 bases left in between. The V gene's germline CDR1 is KGHSH and CDR2 LQKENI. CDR3 nucleotide sequence: TGTGCCAGCTCACCACCGGGCGACCCCGAGTGGTACTTC. Translation gives CASSPPGDPEWYF.